This T cell receptor beta chain was profiled in a study of blood T cell repertoires in COVID-19. Repertoires were generated with immunoSEQ multiplex PCR, while TCRdb's copy carries only in-frame clones and drops some. The table lists under 150,000 clones, around nine tenths of them singletons. The CDR3 length is 14 residues. Germline CDR1 is SGHRS and CDR2 is YFSETQ. Losses at the gene ends were 2 bases for V and 4 bases for J; bases not matched to a gene: 3. The TCR originated in a man aged 70-80 years with active COVID-19. Input material: peripheral blood. This chain uses TRBV5-1 with TRBJ2-1, with 7 nucleotides matching TRBD2. Written as DNA, the CDR3 is TGCGCCAGCAGCTTAAGCGGGGTATACAATGAGCAGTTCTTC. This sequence encodes CASSLSGVYNEQFF.